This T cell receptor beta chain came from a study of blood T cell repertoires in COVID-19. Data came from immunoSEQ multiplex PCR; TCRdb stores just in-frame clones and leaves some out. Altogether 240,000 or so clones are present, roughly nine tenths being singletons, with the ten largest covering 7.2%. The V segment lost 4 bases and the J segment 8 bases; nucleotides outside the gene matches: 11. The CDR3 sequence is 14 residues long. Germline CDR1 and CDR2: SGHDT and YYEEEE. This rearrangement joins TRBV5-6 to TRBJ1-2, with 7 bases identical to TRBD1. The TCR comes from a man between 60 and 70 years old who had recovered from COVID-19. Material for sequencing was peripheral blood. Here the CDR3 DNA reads TGTGCCAGCAGCGCCGGGACAGATCCTAAGGGCTACACCTTC. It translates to CASSAGTDPKGYTF.